The entry below gives a single T cell receptor beta chain sequence along with its context. Per the authors' pipeline: Amplifying reference gene primers gave estimates of nucleated cell counts. This table comes from immunoSEQ multiplex PCR, and its TCRdb copy is limited to in-frame clones, with some not included. V, J and clone size are those of that table, while D and trimming were read from the DNA. This table holds about 88,000 clones, 90% to 95% found once. The V end was cut by 7 bases, the J end by 2 bases, with 11 bases between. This CDR3 region has 13 residues. The sample comes from a study of blood T cell repertoires in COVID-19. On the study more broadly: Donors in the United States, Italy and Spain gave samples during acute or convalescent COVID-19. From T cells, B-cell-depleted T cells, or PBMCs came the material, which was cDNA or gDNA.

Sequencing input: peripheral blood. The receptor comes from a man in his sixties with acute or convalescent COVID-19. The chain is built from TRBV23-1 and TRBJ1-2; a possible D gene is TRBD1 (6 bases). TRBV23-1 is annotated as an ORF whose role is uncertain. The chain's CDR3 is CASNKRGNYGYTF. CDR3 coding DNA: TGCGCCAGCAACAAGAGGGGGAACTATGGCTACACCTTC.